The 12 T cell receptor beta chains below come from one sample, sequenced in a study of T cells in Graves' hyperthyroidism and ophthalmopathy. Researchers amplified the TCR beta CDR3 regions from RNA transcripts. During a first-round RT-PCR of the TCR CDR3, the HTBI primer set was used. TCRdb ran MiXCR on the multiplex PCR reads and lists one entry per CDR3 protein. The sample carries hundreds of thousands of distinct CDR3 sequences, 35% to 55% recorded once. Source material: peripheral blood or thyroid tissue (not recorded which). These receptors were collected from a woman aged 18-29 years with Graves' hyperthyroidism.

The V gene is TRBV5-1, the J gene TRBJ2-2; TRBD2 is a possible D gene (5 bases). The V and J ends lost 0 bases and 7 bases respectively, with 16 bases between them. Germline V CDR1 and CDR2: SGHRS, YFSETQ. CDR3 size: 16 residues. Here the CDR3 reads CASSLVWGAAGGELFF. For the CDR3, the DNA is TGCGCCAGCAGCTTGGTTTGGGGAGCAGCAGGCGGGGAGCTGTTTTTT.

This clonotype showed up many times. CDR3 protein: CSVRPGGLETQYF. The CDR3 DNA reads as TGCAGCGTTCGCCCAGGGGGCCTAGAGACCCAGTACTTC. V usage is TRBV29-1 and J usage is TRBJ2-5; TRBD1 agrees at 8 bases. The CDR3 is 13 amino acids. Germline-derived CDR1 and CDR2 are SQVTM and ANQGSEA. Trimming cost V 5 bases and J 4 bases; bases outside gene matches: 6.

As concerns this clonotype: The junction departs from the called germline gene at one end, perhaps through a read error. The CDR3 loop is CANSVLSGRAGETQYF. As DNA, the CDR3 is TGTGCCAACAGCGTACTTAGCGGGAGGGCCGGGGAGACCCAGTACTTC. The chain joins TRBV7-2 to TRBJ2-5; 11 nucleotides align to TRBD2. CDR3 length equals 16 residues. Germline V gives CDR1 SGHTA, CDR2 FQGNSA.

The chain employs TRBV4-1 and TRBJ2-2, with a tentative D call TRBD1 (6 bases). Trimming shortened V by 4 bases and J by 6 bases, and 15 bases separated the two germline ends. CDR1 is MGHRA and CDR2 is YSYEKL in the germline V gene. The CDR3 sequence is 15 residues long. The CDR3 nucleotides read TGCGCCAGCAGCCGCACCGCGACAGGCTCCGGGGAGCTGTTTTTT. Protein product: CASSRTATGSGELFF.

This clonotype was seen only a few times. The rearrangement uses TRBV20-1 and TRBJ2-7; tentatively, D is TRBD1 or TRBD2 (6 bases each). The germline V and J ends were trimmed by 4 bases and 6 bases, with 16 bases remaining between them. This CDR3 region has 13 residues. Germline V CDR1 and CDR2: DFQATT, SNEGSKA (reference sequence). The CDR3 sequence is CSANGGPSGEQYF. Here the CDR3 DNA reads TGCAGTGCTAACGGGGGCCCATCGGGCGAGCAGTACTTC.

There are a few counts of this clonotype. As DNA, the CDR3 is TGCAGCGTTGTGCTTCCGGGTTGGACTGAAGCTTTCTTT. As protein: CSVVLPGWTEAFF. This chain uses TRBV29-1 with TRBJ1-1; no firm D call. The CDR3 totals 13 residues. Germline V gives CDR1 SQVTM, CDR2 ANQGSEA. V lost 4 bases to trimming and J lost 5 bases, with 14 bases between them. Complete variable domain (other parts from reference TRBV29-1 and TRBJ1-1): SAVISQKPSRDICQRGTSLTIQCQVDSQVTMMFWYRQQPGQSLTLIATANQGSEATYESGFVIDKFPISRPNLTFSTLTVSNMSPEDSSIYLCSVVLPGWTEAFFGQGTRLTVV.

Points on this clonotype: A read error is possible here, since a much larger clone lies one base away. The CDR3 DNA sequence: TGTGCCAGCGGCCTTACAGGGGGCCATGAGACCCAGTACTTC. This codes for CASGLTGGHETQYF. This chain joins TRBV7-2 and TRBJ2-5; 9 positions agree with TRBD1. The CDR3 consists of 14 residues. After removal of 8 bases from V and 5 bases from J, the junction contained 9 bases not matched to a gene. Germline lookup yields CDR1 SGHTA and CDR2 FQGNSA.

The chain joins TRBV9 to TRBJ1-2; weak D call: TRBD1 (5 bases). V dropped 4 bases and J dropped 8 bases, with 15 bases sitting between them. This CDR3 comprises 13 residues. Germline CDR1 SGDLS, CDR2 YYNGEE. CDR3 region: CASSNTPGEGYTF. CDR3 coding DNA: TGTGCCAGCAGCAACACGCCGGGGGAGGGCTACACCTTC.

The rearrangement uses TRBV20-1 and TRBJ2-5, with D possibly being TRBD2 (5 bases). This CDR3 contains 15 residues. Germline CDR1 and CDR2: DFQATT and SNEGSKA (reference sequence). Between the trimmed V and J ends, which lost 1 base and 2 bases, there was a span of 14 bases. Here the CDR3 DNA reads TGCAGTGCTAGAGTTCCCAGACGGAGGCAAGAGACCCAGTACTTC. Translating gives CSARVPRRRQETQYF.

This clonotype has only a few counts. This sequence joins TRBV4-1 and TRBJ1-5; no clear D. Germline CDR1 reads MGHRA; CDR2 reads YSYEKL. This CDR3 contains 15 residues. V was clipped by 1 base and J by 7 bases, with 14 bases between them. The CDR3 DNA reads TGCGCCAGCAGCCAAGGTGGAGGGCAAGAGCAGCCCCAGCATTTT. Its translation: CASSQGGGQEQPQHF.

The chain carries TRBV2 and TRBJ1-5, with TRBD1 identical over 8 bases. This CDR3 comprises 13 residues. V lost 5 bases to trimming and J lost 6 bases; unmatched junction nucleotides: 3. Per the germline V gene, CDR1 is SNHLY and CDR2 is FYNNEI. The CDR3 is CASSTQGGQPQHF. In DNA, the CDR3 is TGTGCCAGCAGTACACAGGGGGGTCAGCCCCAGCATTTT.

The chain links TRBV20-1 to TRBJ1-2, with TRBD1 as a possible D gene (5 bases). Germline V lookup: CDR1 DFQATT, CDR2 SNEGSKA (reference sequence). This CDR3 contains 12 residues. The V end was cut by 4 bases, the J end by 6 bases, with 12 bases between. CDR3 sequence reads: CSATGSADGYTF. The CDR3 DNA reads as TGCAGTGCTACAGGGAGCGCAGATGGCTACACCTTC.